This TCR beta chain was captured by sequencing in a study of T cells in Graves' hyperthyroidism and ophthalmopathy. TCR beta CDR3 regions were amplified from RNA transcripts. HTBI primers drove first-round RT-PCR of the TCR CDR3. TCRdb ran MiXCR on the multiplex PCR reads and lists one entry per CDR3 protein. The table lists about 560,000 distinct CDR3 sequences, 12% to 15% of them singletons. Germline values: CDR1 DFQATT, CDR2 SNEGSKA (reference sequence). CDR3 length: 14 residues. Trimming cost V 6 bases and J 0 bases, with 12 bases left between them. The J gene is TRBJ2-1, the V gene TRBV20-1; no definite D call. The clonotype comes from a woman in her thirties or forties with Graves' hyperthyroidism. Source material: blood. The CDR3 bases are TGCAGTGCCGCGGACGGAAGCTCCTACAATGAGCAGTTCTTC. Protein product: CSAADGSSYNEQFF.